Presented here are 9 T cell receptor beta chains from one specimen sequenced in a study of blood T cell repertoires in COVID-19. Repertoires were generated with immunoSEQ multiplex PCR, while TCRdb's copy carries only in-frame clones and drops some. The repertoire holds tens of thousands of clones, with 65% to 85% as singletons. Sequencing used peripheral blood. These receptors were obtained from an elderly woman with acute or convalescent COVID-19.

The chain uses TRBV6-5 and TRBJ2-7; D is ambiguous. The germline V gene has CDR1 MNHEY and CDR2 SVGAGI. Trimming took off 2 bases at V and 8 bases at J, with 10 bases between the two ends. The CDR3 is made up of 12 amino acids. CDR3 nucleotide sequence: TGTGCCAGCAGTTACACAGACCAGAAGCAGTACTTC. Protein product: CASSYTDQKQYF.

This chain joins TRBV28 and TRBJ2-1; 14 bases agree with TRBD2. Looked up from germline, CDR1 is MDHEN and CDR2 is SYDVKM. The CDR3 extends over 22 amino acids. V was pared by 4 bases and J by 3 bases, with 20 bases of the junction left unmatched. The chain's CDR3 is CASSYGPGARLAGGPGYNEQFF. The CDR3 region has the DNA TGTGCCAGCAGTTACGGGCCAGGCGCCAGACTAGCGGGAGGGCCGGGCTACAATGAGCAGTTCTTC.

The V and J genes are TRBV6-4 and TRBJ2-2; D possibly corresponds to TRBD2 (6 bases). Germline V lookup: CDR1 MRHNA, CDR2 SNTAGT. The germline V and J ends were trimmed by 3 bases and 2 bases, with 7 bases remaining between them. The CDR3 covers 14 residues. The DNA for the CDR3 is TGTGCCAGCAGTGAGGGACTCAACACCGGGGAGCTGTTTTTT. This encodes CASSEGLNTGELFF.

The chain uses TRBV7-3 and TRBJ2-5; 9 nucleotides line up with TRBD1. After removal of 1 base from V and 5 bases from J, the junction contained 8 bases not matched to a gene. The CDR3 sequence is 16 residues long. CDR1 SGHTA and CDR2 FQGTGA come from the germline V gene. The CDR3 bases are TGTGCCAGCAGCTTAATCGGGCGCGGACAGGGGGAGACCCAGTACTTC. Translated: CASSLIGRGQGETQYF.

This clone was observed a handful of times. The chain uses TRBV3-1 (or the pseudogene TRBV3-2) and TRBJ1-2, with TRBD1 matching 9 bases. V was clipped by 4 bases and J by 5 bases; unmatched bases: 5. CDR1 and CDR2 (germline): LGHDT, YNNKEL (reference sequence). This CDR3 contains 14 residues. CDR3 sequence (DNA): TGTGCCAGCAGCCGGGGACAGGGAAAATATGGCTACACCTTC. It specifies CASSRGQGKYGYTF.

The chain couples TRBV19 to TRBJ1-5, with TRBD1 identical over 7 bases. Germline loops: CDR1 LNHDA, CDR2 SQIVND (reference sequence). This CDR3 is 16 amino acids long. With 10 bases clipped from V and 0 bases from J, the junction kept 12 bases outside the gene matches. CDR3 region: CATSKGTEYSNQPQHF. Written as DNA, the CDR3 is TGTGCCACCTCAAAGGGGACAGAGTATAGCAATCAGCCCCAGCATTTT.

The chain couples TRBV30 to TRBJ1-1, with D unresolved. V was pared by 3 bases and J by 5 bases, with 7 bases between. The CDR3 loop spans 11 amino acids. Germline CDR1 is GTSNPN and CDR2 is SVGIG (reference sequence). CDR3 bases: TGTGCCTGGAGCCGAGAAACTGAAGCTTTCTTT. Translated, it gives CAWSRETEAFF.

The chain is built from TRBV5-1 and TRBJ2-6, with D possibly matching TRBD1 (7 bases). CDR1 SGHRS and CDR2 YFSETQ come from the germline V gene. V dropped 3 bases and J dropped 3 bases, with 10 bases sitting between them. This CDR3 comprises 15 residues. This chain's CDR3 is CASSSQGGGANVLTF. The CDR3 DNA reads as TGCGCCAGCAGCTCCCAGGGGGGTGGGGCCAACGTCCTGACTTTC.

This clone appeared once. This sequence joins TRBV6-1 and TRBJ2-1; 9 nucleotides align to TRBD2. The germline V gene has CDR1 MNHNS and CDR2 SASEGT. This CDR3 spans 18 amino acids. V was pared by 4 bases and J by 3 bases, with 13 bases of the junction left unmatched. The CDR3 nucleotides read TGTGCCAGCAGTGGGAAAGTTTCCAGCGGGAGGCTCTACAATGAGCAGTTCTTC. Protein sequence: CASSGKVSSGRLYNEQFF.